Following are 2 T cell receptor beta chains from one sample sequenced in a study of cytomegalovirus exposure and HLA in healthy donors. The PCR used 60 Vbeta and 13 Jbeta primers. Method: immunoSEQ multiplex PCR; TCRdb's copy keeps in-frame clones and lacks some. The sample yields about 160,000 clones, more than 65% seen once. What was sequenced was PBMCs. Receptor source: a man between 18 and 35 years old in good health and CMV-seropositive.

The chain joins TRBV9 to TRBJ1-1, with D possibly TRBD1 on 5 matching bases. Germline V lookup: CDR1 SGDLS, CDR2 YYNGEE. Between the trimmed V and J ends, which lost 7 bases and 3 bases, there was a span of 16 bases. The CDR3 is made up of 14 amino acids. Written as DNA, the CDR3 is TGTGCCAGCGGCCTGGGAGGGGTACACACTGAAGCTTTCTTT. Protein: CASGLGGVHTEAFF.

The chain combines TRBV19 with TRBJ2-3; a possible D gene is TRBD1 (5 bases). V lost 7 bases to trimming and J lost 0 bases, with 11 bases between them. CDR3 size: 14 residues. Germline-derived CDR1 and CDR2 are LNHDA and SQIVND (reference sequence). CDR3 bases: TGTGCCAGTAATGGGGCTGCTAGCACAGATACGCAGTATTTT. Protein sequence: CASNGAASTDTQYF.